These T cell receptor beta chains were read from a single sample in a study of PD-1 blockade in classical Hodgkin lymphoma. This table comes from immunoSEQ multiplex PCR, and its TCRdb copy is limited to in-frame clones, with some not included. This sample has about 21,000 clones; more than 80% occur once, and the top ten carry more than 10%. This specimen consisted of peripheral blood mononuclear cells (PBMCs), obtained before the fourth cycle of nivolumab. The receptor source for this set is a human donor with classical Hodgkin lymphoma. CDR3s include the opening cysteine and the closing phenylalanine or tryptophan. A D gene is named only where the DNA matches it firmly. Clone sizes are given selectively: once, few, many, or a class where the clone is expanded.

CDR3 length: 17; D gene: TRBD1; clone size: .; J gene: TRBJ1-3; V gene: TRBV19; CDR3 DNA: TGTGCCAGTAGTATGCCTACAGGGGCGATCTCTGGAAACACCATATATTTT; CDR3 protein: CASSMPTGAISGNTIYF
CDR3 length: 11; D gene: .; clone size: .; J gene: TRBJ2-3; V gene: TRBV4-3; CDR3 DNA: TGCGCCAGCAGCCAAGTTGATACGCAGTATTTT; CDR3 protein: CASSQVDTQYF
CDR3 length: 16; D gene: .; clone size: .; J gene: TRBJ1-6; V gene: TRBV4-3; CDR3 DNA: TGCGCCAGCAGCCAAGAATGGGTCTTCTATAATTCACCCCTCCACTTT; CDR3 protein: CASSQEWVFYNSPLHF
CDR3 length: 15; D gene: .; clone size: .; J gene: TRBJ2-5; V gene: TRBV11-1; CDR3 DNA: TGTGCCAGCACCCCGTTTTGGGACGATCAAGAGACCCAGTACTTC; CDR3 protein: CASTPFWDDQETQYF
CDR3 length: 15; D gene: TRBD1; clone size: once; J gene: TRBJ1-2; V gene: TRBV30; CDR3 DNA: TGTGCCTGGAGTCCAGGGACAGGGGGATGGTATGGCTACACCTTC; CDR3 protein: CAWSPGTGGWYGYTF
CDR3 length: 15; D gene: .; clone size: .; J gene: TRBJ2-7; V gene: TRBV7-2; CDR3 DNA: TGTGCCAGCAGCTTAGGATTCGTTAGCTCCTACGAGCAGTACTTC; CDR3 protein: CASSLGFVSSYEQYF
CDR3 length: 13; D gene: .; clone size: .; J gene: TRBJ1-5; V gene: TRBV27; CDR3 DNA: TGTGCCAGCAGTTTGGGACTCAATCAGCCCCAGCATTTT; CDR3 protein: CASSLGLNQPQHF
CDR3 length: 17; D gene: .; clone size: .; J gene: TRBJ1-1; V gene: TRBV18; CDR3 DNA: TGTGCCAGCTCACCACAGGGAGGCAGTAAAACGAACACTGAAGCTTTCTTT; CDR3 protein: CASSPQGGSKTNTEAFF
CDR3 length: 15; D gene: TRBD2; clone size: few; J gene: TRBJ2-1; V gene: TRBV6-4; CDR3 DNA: TGTGCCAGCAGTGACGTGGGGGGGTCCTACAATGAGCAGTTCTTC; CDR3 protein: CASSDVGGSYNEQFF
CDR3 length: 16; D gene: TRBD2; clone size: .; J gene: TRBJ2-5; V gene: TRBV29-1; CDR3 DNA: TGCAGCGTTGAAGAGACGGCTAGCGGGGATCAAGAGACCCAGTACTTC; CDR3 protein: CSVEETASGDQETQYF
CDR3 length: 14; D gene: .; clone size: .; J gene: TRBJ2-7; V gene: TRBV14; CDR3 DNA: TGTGCCAGCAGCCAAGCGACCAGATTCTACGAGCAGTACTTC; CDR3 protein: CASSQATRFYEQYF
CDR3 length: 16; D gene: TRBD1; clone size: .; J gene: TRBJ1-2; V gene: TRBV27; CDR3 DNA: TGTGCCAGCAGTTTAAGATGGGACAGGGGCCCCTATGGCTACACCTTC; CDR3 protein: CASSLRWDRGPYGYTF
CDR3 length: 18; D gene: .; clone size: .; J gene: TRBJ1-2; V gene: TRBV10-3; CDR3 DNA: TGTGCCATCAGTGAGTCGGGGGCAACTTACCCGGGGATTAATGGCTACACCTTC; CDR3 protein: CAISESGATYPGINGYTF
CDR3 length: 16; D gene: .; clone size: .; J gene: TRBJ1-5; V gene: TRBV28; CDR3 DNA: TGTGCCAGCAGTTTAGGGCCGGCCAATAGCAATCAGCCCCAGCATTTT; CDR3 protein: CASSLGPANSNQPQHF
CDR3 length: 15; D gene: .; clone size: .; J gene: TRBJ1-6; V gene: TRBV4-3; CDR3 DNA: TGCGCCAGCAGCCATCGACAGGCAGGCGGAAGGGCCCTCCACTTT; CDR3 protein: CASSHRQAGGRALHF
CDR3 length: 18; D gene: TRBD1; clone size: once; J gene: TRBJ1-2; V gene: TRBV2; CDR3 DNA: TGTGCCAGCAGTGGTTATGGGACAGGGCCCCTTTTATTACATGGCTACACCTTC; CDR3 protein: CASSGYGTGPLLLHGYTF
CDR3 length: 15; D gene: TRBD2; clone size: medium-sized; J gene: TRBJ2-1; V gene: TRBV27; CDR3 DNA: TGTGCCAGCAGTACGCGGGAGAGCTCCTACAATGAGCAGTTCTTC; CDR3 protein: CASSTRESSYNEQFF
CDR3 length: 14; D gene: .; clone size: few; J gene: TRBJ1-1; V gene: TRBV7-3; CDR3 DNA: TGTGCCAGCAGCTCCACAGGGAAGAACACTGAAGCTTTCTTT; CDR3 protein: CASSSTGKNTEAFF
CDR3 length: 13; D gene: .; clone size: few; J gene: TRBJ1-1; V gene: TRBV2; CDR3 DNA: TGTGCCAGCAGGGACAACGGTGGGACTGAAGCTTTCTTT; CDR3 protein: CASRDNGGTEAFF
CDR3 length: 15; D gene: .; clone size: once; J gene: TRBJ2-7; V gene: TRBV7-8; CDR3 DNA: TGTGCCAGCAGTTTTCTGGGGGGAGAGAGCTACGAGCAGTACTTC; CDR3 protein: CASSFLGGESYEQYF
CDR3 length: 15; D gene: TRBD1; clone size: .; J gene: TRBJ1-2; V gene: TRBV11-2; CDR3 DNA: TGTGCCAGCAGCTCGTGGACAGGGCTTCGGTATGGCTACACCTTC; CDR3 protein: CASSSWTGLRYGYTF
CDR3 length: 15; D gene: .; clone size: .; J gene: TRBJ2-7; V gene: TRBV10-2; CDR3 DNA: TGCGCCAGCAACTGGGAGACTGGATTAATTCACGAGCAGTACTTC; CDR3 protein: CASNWETGLIHEQYF
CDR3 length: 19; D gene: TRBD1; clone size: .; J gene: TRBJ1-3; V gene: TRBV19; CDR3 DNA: TGTGCCAGTAGTATTGGAGGAGGGCGGGACAGATCCTCTGGAAACACCATATATTTT; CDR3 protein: CASSIGGGRDRSSGNTIYF
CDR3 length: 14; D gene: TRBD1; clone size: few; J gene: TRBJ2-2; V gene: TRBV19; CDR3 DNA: TGTGCCAGTAAAGGGCAGGGGGTACCCGGGGAGCTGTTTTTT; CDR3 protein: CASKGQGVPGELFF
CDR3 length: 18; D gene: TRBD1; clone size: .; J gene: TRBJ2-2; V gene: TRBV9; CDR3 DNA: TGTGCCAGCAGCGTAGACCCATTTCCGGGACAGGTAACCGGGGAGCTGTTTTTT; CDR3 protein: CASSVDPFPGQVTGELFF
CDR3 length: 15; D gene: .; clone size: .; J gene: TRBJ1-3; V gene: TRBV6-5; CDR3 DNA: TGTGCCAGCGGAATCTCGGACTTCTCTGGAAACACCATATATTTT; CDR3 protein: CASGISDFSGNTIYF
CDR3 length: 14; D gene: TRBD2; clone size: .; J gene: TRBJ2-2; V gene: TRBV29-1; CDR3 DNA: TGCAGCGTTGGTCTCGGGGGGGTCACCGGGGAGCTGTTTTTT; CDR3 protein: CSVGLGGVTGELFF
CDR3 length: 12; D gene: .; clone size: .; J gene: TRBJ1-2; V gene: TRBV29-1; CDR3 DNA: TGCAGCGTTGAAGAAGTGGTGAAGGGCTACACCTTC; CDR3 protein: CSVEEVVKGYTF
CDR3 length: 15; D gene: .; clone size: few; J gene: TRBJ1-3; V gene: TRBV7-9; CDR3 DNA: TGTGCCAGCAGCCCAAACGGGGTCTCTGGAAACACCATATATTTT; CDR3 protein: CASSPNGVSGNTIYF
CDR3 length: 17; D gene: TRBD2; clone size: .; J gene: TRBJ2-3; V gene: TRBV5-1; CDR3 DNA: TGCGCCAGCAGCCCGGCGGCGGGGGGGCTTCGCACAGATACGCAGTATTTT; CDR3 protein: CASSPAAGGLRTDTQYF
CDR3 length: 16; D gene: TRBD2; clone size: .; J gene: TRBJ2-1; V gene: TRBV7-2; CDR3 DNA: TGTGCCAGCAGCTTACCCATTGGCGGGGGGGCCTTTGAGCAGTTCTTC; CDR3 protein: CASSLPIGGGAFEQFF
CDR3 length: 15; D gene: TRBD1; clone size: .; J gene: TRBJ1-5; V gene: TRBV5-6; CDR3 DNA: TGTGCCAGCAGCTTGGGAGGGACAGGGGATCAGCCCCAGCATTTT; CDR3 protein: CASSLGGTGDQPQHF
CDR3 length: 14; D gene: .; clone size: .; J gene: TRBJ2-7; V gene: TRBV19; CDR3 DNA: TGTGCCAGTAGCCCCCAGGGATCATCCTACGAGCAGTACTTC; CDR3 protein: CASSPQGSSYEQYF
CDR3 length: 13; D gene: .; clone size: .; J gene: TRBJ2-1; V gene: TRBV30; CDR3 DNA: TGTGCCCATACTAAGCCAGGGTGGGATGAGCAGTTCTTC; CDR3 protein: CAHTKPGWDEQFF
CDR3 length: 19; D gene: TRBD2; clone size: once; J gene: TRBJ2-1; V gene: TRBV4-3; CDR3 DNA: TGCGCCAGCAGCCGGAGTGAACTAGCGGGGGGGCCGGGGTACAATGAGCAGTTCTTC; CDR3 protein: CASSRSELAGGPGYNEQFF
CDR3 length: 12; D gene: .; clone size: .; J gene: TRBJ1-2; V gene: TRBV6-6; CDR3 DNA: TGTGCCAGCAGTTACGGGGGCTATGGCTACACCTTC; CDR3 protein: CASSYGGYGYTF
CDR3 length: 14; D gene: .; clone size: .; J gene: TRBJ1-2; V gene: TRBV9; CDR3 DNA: TGTGCCAGCAGCGATTCCGGGACGAACTATGGCTACACCTTC; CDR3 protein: CASSDSGTNYGYTF
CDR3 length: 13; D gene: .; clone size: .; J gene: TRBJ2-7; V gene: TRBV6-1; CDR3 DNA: TGTGCCAGCAGCGTGGGAATGAGCTACGAGCAGTACTTC; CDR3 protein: CASSVGMSYEQYF
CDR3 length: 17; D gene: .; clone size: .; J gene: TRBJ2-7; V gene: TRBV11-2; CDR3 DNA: TGTGCCAGCAGCCCGGCCCTCCACCCTTCTATGTCCTACGAGCAGTACTTC; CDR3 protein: CASSPALHPSMSYEQYF
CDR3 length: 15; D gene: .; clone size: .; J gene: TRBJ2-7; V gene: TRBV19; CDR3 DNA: TGTGCCAGTAGTATGGGAATGACAGGCCCCCACGGGCAGTACTTC; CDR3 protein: CASSMGMTGPHGQYF
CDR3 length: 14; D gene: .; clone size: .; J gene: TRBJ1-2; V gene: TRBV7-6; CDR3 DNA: TGTGCCAGCAGCCCACAAGGGGGGGCCGATGGCTACACCTTC; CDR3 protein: CASSPQGGADGYTF
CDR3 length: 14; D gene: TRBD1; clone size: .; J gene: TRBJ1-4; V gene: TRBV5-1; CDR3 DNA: TGCGCCAGCAGCTTGAGAGGGGGCCCTGAAAAACTGTTTTTT; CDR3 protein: CASSLRGGPEKLFF
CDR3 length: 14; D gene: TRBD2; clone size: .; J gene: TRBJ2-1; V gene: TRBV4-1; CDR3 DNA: TGCGCCAGCAGCCAAGAGGGAGGGCCCTGGACTAGGTTCTTC; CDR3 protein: CASSQEGGPWTRFF